This T cell receptor (beta chain) was observed in a study of blood T cell repertoires in COVID-19. Profiling relied on immunoSEQ multiplex PCR, and the TCRdb table lists in-frame clones only, not all of them. The repertoire consists of fewer than 300,000 clones, with approximately 92% occurring once and the leading ten covering roughly 1.1%. This TCR came from a woman aged 25 to 39 who had recovered from COVID-19. What was sequenced was PBMCs or T cells enriched from blood (not recorded which).

CDR3 DNA sequence: TGTGCCAGCAGCGTCGACCAGGGGGTAGAGACCCAGTACTTC. Translated, it gives CASSVDQGVETQYF. The rearrangement uses TRBV5-6 and TRBJ2-5, with 7 bases matching TRBD1. The ends lost 4 bases at V and 4 bases at J; junction bases unmatched: 7. The CDR3 is 14 residues long. CDR1 is SGHDT and CDR2 is YYEEEE in the germline V gene.